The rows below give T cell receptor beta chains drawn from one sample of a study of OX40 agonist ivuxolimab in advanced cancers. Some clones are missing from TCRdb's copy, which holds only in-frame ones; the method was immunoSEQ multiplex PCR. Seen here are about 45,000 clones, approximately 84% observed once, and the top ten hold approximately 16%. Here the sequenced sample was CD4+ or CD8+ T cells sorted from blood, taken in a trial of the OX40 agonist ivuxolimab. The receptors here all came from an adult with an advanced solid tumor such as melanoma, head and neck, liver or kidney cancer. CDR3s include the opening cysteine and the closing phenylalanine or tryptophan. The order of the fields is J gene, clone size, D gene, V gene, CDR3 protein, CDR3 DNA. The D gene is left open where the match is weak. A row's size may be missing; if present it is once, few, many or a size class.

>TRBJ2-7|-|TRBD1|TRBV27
CASRTTGGNSYEQYF
TGTGCCAGCCGTACAACAGGGGGCAATAGTTACGAGCAGTACTTC
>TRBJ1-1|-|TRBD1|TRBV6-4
CASSDTGTGNTEAFF
TGTGCCAGCAGTGACACGGGGACAGGGAACACTGAAGCTTTCTTT
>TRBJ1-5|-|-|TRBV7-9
CASSLSQGPSNQPQHF
TGTGCCAGCAGCTTATCTCAGGGTCCTAGCAATCAGCCCCAGCATTTT
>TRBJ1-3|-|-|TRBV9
CASSPSGGAGNTIYF
TGTGCCAGCAGCCCTAGCGGAGGGGCTGGAAACACCATATATTTT
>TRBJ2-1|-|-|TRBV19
CASSIFADNYNEQFF
TGTGCCAGTAGTATTTTTGCGGACAACTACAATGAGCAGTTCTTC
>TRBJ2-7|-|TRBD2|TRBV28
CASGDSGLAGDSYEQYF
TGTGCCAGCGGCGATTCGGGGCTAGCGGGGGACTCCTACGAGCAGTACTTC
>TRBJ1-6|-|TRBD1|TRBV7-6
CASSPGTGNNSPLHF
TGTGCCAGCAGCCCCGGGACAGGGAATAATTCACCCCTCCACTTT
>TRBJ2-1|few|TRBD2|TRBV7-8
CASGPPAGLAAHEQFF
TGTGCCAGCGGCCCCCCAGCGGGACTAGCGGCCCATGAGCAGTTCTTC
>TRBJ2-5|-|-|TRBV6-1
CASSDPRGGEAYF
TGTGCCAGCAGTGATCCCAGGGGCGGTGAAGCGTACTTC
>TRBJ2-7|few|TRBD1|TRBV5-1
CASSKGQGALEQYF
TGCGCCAGCAGCAAGGGACAGGGAGCCTTAGAGCAGTACTTC
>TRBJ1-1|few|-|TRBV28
CASSLGTEAFF
TGTGCCAGCAGCCTTGGCACTGAAGCTTTCTTT
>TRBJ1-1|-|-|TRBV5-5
CASSSWNTEAFF
TGTGCCAGCAGCTCATGGAACACTGAAGCTTTCTTT
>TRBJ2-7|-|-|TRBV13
CASSHGAGAAYEQYF
TGTGCCAGCAGCCACGGGGCGGGGGCCGCCTACGAGCAGTACTTC
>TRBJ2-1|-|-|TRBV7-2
CASSLVGYNEQFF
TGTGCCAGCAGCTTAGTCGGGTACAATGAGCAGTTCTTC
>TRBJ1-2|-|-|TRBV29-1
CSVGGEGNPNYGYTF
TGCAGCGTTGGGGGGGAGGGGAACCCTAACTATGGCTACACCTTC
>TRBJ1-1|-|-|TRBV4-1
CASSQDSRGMHTEAFF
TGCGCCAGCAGCCAAGATAGCAGAGGGATGCACACTGAAGCTTTCTTT
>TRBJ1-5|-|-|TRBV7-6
CASSTQAQQPQHF
TGTGCCAGCAGTACACAGGCCCAACAGCCCCAGCATTTT
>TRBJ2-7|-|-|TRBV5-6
CASSHGTLPYYEQYF
TGTGCCAGCAGCCATGGGACCCTCCCCTACTACGAGCAGTACTTC
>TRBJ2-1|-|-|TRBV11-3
CASRDSSYNEQFF
TGTGCCAGCAGGGACAGCTCCTACAATGAGCAGTTCTTC
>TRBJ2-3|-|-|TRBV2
CASIPDSSTDTQYF
TGTGCCAGCATCCCGGACAGTAGCACAGATACGCAGTATTTT
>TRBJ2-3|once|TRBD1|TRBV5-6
CASSNPGTGTDTQYF
TGTGCCAGCAGCAACCCCGGGACAGGCACAGATACGCAGTATTTT
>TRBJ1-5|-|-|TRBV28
CASSFGSVVGYSNQPQHF
TGTGCCAGCAGTTTTGGGTCGGTTGTAGGTTATAGCAATCAGCCCCAGCATTTT
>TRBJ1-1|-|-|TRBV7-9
CASSLGHSNTEAFF
TGTGCCAGCAGCTTAGGTCACAGTAACACTGAAGCTTTCTTT
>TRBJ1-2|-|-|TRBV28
CASSPSSGGRGYTF
TGTGCCAGCAGCCCCTCCAGTGGGGGGAGGGGCTACACCTTC
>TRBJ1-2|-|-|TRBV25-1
CASSEWADGGPSGYTF
TGTGCCAGCAGTGAATGGGCCGACGGGGGGCCTTCCGGCTACACCTTC
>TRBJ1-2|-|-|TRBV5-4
CASSPDGGYYGYTF
TGTGCCAGCAGTCCGGACGGGGGGTACTATGGCTACACCTTC
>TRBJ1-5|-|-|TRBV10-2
CASSEGYSNQPQHF
TGCGCCAGCAGTGAGGGGTATAGCAATCAGCCCCAGCATTTT
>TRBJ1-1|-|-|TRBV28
CASSFRGNTEAFF
TGTGCCAGCAGTTTCAGGGGGAACACTGAAGCTTTCTTT
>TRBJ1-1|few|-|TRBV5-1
CASSLDRGTEAFF
TGCGCCAGCAGCTTGGATCGGGGGACTGAAGCTTTCTTT
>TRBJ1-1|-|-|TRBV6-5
CASSYSIPEGEAFF
TGTGCCAGCAGTTACTCCATCCCCGAAGGTGAAGCTTTCTTT
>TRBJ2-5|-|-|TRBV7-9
CASSSGVGDQYF
TGTGCCAGCAGCTCGGGGGTAGGAGACCAGTACTTC